The TCR beta chain described here comes from a study of shared clonotypes between healthy human individuals. Terminally differentiated effector memory CD45RA+ cells were left out of the naive CD8 fraction, which was CD45RO-negative and positively selected for CCR7. Study outcomes and limitations: At large depth, rarefaction still showed sorted-subset sequencing to be incomplete. Across subsets, estimated richness was generally greater for naive than for memory populations.

The table came from immunoSEQ multiplex PCR; TCRdb's copy has only in-frame clones and leaves some out. This table holds about 870,000 clones, nearly 95% found once. Germline CDR1 is SGHNT and CDR2 is YYREEE (reference sequence). This CDR3 is built from 16 residues. The V and J ends lost 1 base and 2 bases, in that order; junction bases with no gene match: 7. Concerning this clone: No antigen is known for it.

The specimen sequenced was naive CD8+ T cells sorted from blood. The receptor was isolated from a man aged 30-40 years in good health. The chain has TRBV5-4 and TRBJ2-7, with 9 bases identical to TRBD1. Here the CDR3 reads CASSLTGTGPTYEQYF. Here the CDR3 DNA reads TGTGCCAGCAGCTTGACCGGGACAGGGCCCACCTACGAGCAGTACTTC.